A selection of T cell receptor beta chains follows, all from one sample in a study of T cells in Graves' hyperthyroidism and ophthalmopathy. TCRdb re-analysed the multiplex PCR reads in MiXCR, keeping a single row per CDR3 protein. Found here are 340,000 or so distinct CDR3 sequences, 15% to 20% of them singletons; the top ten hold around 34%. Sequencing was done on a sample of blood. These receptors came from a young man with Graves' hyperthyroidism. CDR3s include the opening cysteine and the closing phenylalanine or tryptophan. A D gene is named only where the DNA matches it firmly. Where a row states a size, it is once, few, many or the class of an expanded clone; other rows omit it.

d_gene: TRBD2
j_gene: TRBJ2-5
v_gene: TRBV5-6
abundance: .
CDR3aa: CASSSRDSGGETQYF
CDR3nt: TGTGCCAGCAGCAGTCGGGACAGCGGGGGGGAGACCCAGTACTTC

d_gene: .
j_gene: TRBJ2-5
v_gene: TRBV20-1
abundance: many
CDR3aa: CSAPRWEALEVRETQYF
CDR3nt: TGCAGTGCACCCCGATGGGAGGCGCTAGAGGTTCGAGAGACCCAGTACTTC

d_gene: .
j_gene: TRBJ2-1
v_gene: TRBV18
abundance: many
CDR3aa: CASSLTVSNEQFF
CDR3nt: TGTGCCAGCTCACTGACAGTCTCCAATGAGCAGTTCTTC

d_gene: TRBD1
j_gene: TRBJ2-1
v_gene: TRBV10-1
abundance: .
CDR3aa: CASPGQGLSGQFF
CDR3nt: TGCGCCAGCCCGGGACAGGGGCTATCGGGGCAGTTCTTC

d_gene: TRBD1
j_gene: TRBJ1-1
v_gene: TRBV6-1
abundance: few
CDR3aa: CASSLQTGGTEAFF
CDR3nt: TGTGCCAGCAGCCTCCAGACAGGGGGCACTGAAGCTTTCTTT

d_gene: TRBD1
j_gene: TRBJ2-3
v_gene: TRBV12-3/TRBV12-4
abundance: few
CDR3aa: CASSGQGARWTQYF
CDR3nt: TGTGCCAGCAGCGGACAGGGGGCGCGGTGGACGCAGTATTTT

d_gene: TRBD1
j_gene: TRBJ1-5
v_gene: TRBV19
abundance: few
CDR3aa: CASSSGQGERQPQHF
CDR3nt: TGTGCCAGTAGTTCGGGACAGGGGGAACGTCAGCCCCAGCATTTT

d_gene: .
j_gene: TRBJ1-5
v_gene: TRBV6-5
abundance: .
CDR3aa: CASSYRGGNQPQHF
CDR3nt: TGTGCCAGCAGTTACAGGGGCGGAAATCAGCCCCAGCATTTT

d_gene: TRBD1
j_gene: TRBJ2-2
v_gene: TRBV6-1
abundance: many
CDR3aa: CASSARAGGNTGELFF
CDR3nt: TGTGCCAGCAGTGCCCGAGCAGGGGGAAACACCGGGGAGCTGTTTTTT

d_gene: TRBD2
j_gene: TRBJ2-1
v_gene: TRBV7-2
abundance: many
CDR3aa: CASSTQRDYNEQFF
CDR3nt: TGTGCCAGCAGCACCCAGCGGGACTACAATGAGCAGTTCTTC

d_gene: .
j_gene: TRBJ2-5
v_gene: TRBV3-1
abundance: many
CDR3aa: CASSRQERETQYF
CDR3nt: TGTGCCAGCAGCCGACAAGAAAGAGAGACCCAGTACTTC

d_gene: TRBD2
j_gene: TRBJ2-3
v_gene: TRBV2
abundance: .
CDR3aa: CASSAVLAGGDTQYF
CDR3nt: TGTGCCAGCAGTGCCGTACTAGCGGGAGGAGATACGCAGTATTTT

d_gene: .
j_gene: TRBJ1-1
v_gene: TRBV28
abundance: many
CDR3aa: CASSLTGNQAFF
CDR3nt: TGTGCCAGCAGTTTAACCGGAAATCAAGCTTTCTTT

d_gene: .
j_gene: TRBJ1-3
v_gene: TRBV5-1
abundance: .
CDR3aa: CASSFSGTSGDTIYF
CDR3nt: TGCGCCAGCAGCTTTTCAGGGACCAGCGGGGACACCATATATTTT

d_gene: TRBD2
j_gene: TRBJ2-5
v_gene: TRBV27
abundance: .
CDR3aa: CAGSSGGLADQETQYF
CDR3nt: TGTGCCGGCAGTTCTGGGGGACTAGCGGATCAAGAGACCCAGTACTTC

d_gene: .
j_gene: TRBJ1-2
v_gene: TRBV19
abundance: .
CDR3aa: CASTLTGYGYTF
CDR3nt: TGTGCCAGTACATTGACGGGATATGGCTACACCTTC

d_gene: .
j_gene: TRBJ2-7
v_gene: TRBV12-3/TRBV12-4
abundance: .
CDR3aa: CASSFMAIPPYEQYF
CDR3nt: TGTGCCAGCAGTTTCATGGCGATCCCTCCCTACGAGCAGTACTTC

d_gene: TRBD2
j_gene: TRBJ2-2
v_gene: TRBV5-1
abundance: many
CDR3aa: CASSRSGTSGSTGELFF
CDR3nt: TGCGCCAGCAGCCGATCCGGGACTAGCGGGTCCACCGGGGAGCTGTTTTTT

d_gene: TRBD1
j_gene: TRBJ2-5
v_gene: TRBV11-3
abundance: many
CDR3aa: CASSLVTGEETQYF
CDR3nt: TGTGCCAGCAGCTTAGTTACAGGGGAAGAGACCCAGTACTTC

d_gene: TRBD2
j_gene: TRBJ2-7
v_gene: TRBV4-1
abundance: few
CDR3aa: CASSQVSPSGSYEQYF
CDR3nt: TGCGCCAGCAGCCAAGTCTCTCCTAGCGGGAGCTACGAGCAGTACTTC

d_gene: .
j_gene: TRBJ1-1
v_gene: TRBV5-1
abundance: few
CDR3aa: CASSIAGTSGNTEAFF
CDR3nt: TGCGCCAGCAGCATCGCCGGGACGTCGGGGAACACTGAAGCTTTCTTT

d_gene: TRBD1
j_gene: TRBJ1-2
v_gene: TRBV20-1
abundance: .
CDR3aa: CSARTDRANYGYTF
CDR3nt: TGCAGTGCTAGGACTGACAGGGCTAACTATGGCTACACCTTC

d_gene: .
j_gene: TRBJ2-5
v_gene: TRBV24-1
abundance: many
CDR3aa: CATSDLDRASETQYF
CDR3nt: TGTGCCACCAGTGATTTAGACCGGGCTTCTGAGACCCAGTACTTC

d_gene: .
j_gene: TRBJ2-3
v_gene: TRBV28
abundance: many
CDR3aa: CASRKTDTQYF
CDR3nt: TGTGCCAGCAGGAAAACAGATACGCAGTATTTT

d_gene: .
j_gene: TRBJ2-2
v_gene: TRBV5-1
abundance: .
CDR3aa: CASSLSPGYTGELFF
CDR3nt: TGCGCCAGCAGCTTATCTCCGGGATACACCGGGGAGCTGTTTTTT

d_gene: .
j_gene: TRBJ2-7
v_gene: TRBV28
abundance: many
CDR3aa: CASRILQGNEQYF
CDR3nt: TGTGCCAGCAGAATATTACAGGGTAACGAGCAGTACTTC

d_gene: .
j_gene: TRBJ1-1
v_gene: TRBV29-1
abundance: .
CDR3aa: CNVVIRGLGTEAFF
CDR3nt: TGCAACGTTGTGATCAGGGGATTGGGCACTGAAGCTTTCTTT

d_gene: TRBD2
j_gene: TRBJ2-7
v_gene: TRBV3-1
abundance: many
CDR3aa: CASSQPPSHLAGGVEQYF
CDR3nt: TGTGCCAGCAGCCAACCGCCCTCGCATCTAGCGGGAGGGGTCGAGCAGTACTTC

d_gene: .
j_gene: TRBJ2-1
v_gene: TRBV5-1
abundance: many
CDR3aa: CASSAEGEQFF
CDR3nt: TGCGCCAGCAGCGCGGAGGGTGAGCAGTTCTTC

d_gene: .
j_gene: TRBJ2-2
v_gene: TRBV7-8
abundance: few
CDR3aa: CASSLRRGAGELFF
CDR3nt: TGTGCCAGCAGCTTACGAAGGGGGGCCGGGGAGCTGTTTTTT

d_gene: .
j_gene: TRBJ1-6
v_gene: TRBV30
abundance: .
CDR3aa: CAWSRDISLSLHF
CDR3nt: TGTGCCTGGAGTAGGGACATAAGTCTATCCCTCCACTTT

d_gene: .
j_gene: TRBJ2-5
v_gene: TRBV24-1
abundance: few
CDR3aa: CATRGAGETQYF
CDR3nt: TGTGCCACTCGGGGGGCGGGGGAGACCCAGTACTTC

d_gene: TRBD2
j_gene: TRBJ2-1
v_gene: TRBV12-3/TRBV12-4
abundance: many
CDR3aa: CASRGGGNNEQFF
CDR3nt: TGTGCCAGCCGCGGGGGAGGGAACAATGAGCAGTTCTTC

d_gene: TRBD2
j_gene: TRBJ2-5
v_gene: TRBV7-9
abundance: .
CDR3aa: CASSLSSGSLETQYF
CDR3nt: TGTGCCAGCAGCTTGTCTAGCGGGAGTTTAGAGACCCAGTACTTC

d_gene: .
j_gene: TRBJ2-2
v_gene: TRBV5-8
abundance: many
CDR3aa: CASSFPGLPGGELFF
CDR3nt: TGTGCCAGCAGCTTTCCAGGGTTGCCGGGTGGGGAGCTGTTTTTT

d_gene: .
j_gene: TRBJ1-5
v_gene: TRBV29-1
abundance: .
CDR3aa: CSVDDGINQPQHF
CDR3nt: TGCAGCGTTGATGACGGGATTAATCAGCCCCAGCATTTT

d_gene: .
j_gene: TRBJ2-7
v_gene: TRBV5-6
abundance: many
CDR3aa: CASSLGRGRGSFSYEQYF
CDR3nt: TGTGCCAGCAGCTTGGGGCGTGGCCGGGGCTCATTCTCCTACGAGCAGTACTTC

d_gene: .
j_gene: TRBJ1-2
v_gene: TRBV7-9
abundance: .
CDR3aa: CASSLGHGIGGSNYGYTF
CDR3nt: TGTGCCAGCAGCTTAGGACACGGGATAGGAGGCTCTAACTATGGCTACACCTTC

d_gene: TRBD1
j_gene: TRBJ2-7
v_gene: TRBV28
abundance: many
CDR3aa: CASTISGTGPFEQYF
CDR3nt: TGTGCCAGCACCATCTCCGGGACAGGTCCTTTCGAGCAGTACTTC

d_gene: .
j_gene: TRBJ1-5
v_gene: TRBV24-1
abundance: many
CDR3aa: CATSGTGHFNQPQHF
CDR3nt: TGTGCCACCAGTGGTACGGGACACTTTAATCAGCCCCAGCATTTT

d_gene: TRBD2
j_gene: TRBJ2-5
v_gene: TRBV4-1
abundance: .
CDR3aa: CASSQDNSGKETQYF
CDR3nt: TGCGCCAGCAGCCAAGATAATAGCGGGAAGGAGACCCAGTACTTC

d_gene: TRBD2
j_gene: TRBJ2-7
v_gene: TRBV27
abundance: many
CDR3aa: CATIIRAGGDYEQYF
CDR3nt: TGTGCCACCATAATTAGAGCGGGAGGAGACTACGAGCAGTACTTC

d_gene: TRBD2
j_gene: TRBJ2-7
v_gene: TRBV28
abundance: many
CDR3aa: CASWGPGLVNYEQYF
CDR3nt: TGTGCCAGTTGGGGTCCGGGACTAGTTAACTACGAGCAGTACTTC